This record concerns one T cell receptor (beta chain) sequence. Its antigen is as yet unknown. PCR primers comprised 60 Vbeta and 13 Jbeta primers. Assay used: immunoSEQ multiplex PCR; TCRdb lists only in-frame clones, some missing. The table records more than 100,000 clones, 80% of them present only once. Germline V gene lookup returns CDR1 SGHRS and CDR2 YFSETQ. This CDR3 region has 13 residues. Trimming shortened V by 0 bases and J by 6 bases, and 9 bases separated the two germline ends. This entry is derived from a study of cytomegalovirus exposure and HLA in healthy donors. Study-level points and caveats: Listed as cytomegalovirus-associated were around 160 TCR beta chains. While the bulk of TCR sequences proved rare, some public TCRs turned up in many donors. What a later analysis showed was that several of the most significant clusters appeared linked to common viral pathogens.

What was sequenced was PBMCs. The clonotype comes from a man in his forties or fifties in good health and CMV-seronegative. This chain joins TRBV5-1 and TRBJ1-2; D gene unclear. The CDR3 reads CASSLDTTNGYTF. Written as DNA, the CDR3 is TGCGCCAGCAGCTTGGACACAACTAATGGCTACACCTTC.